The sequence of this T cell receptor beta chain was determined in a study of T cell repertoires in cytomegalovirus infection. For the study at large: Recently described HLA-C-restricted plus well-studied HLA-B-restricted CMV epitopes were used. Through public TCR beta signatures, both CMV infection and matching HLA type were indicated. Notes on the study in general: Identification of carriers of CMV plus the relevant HLA was performed using cumulative public TCR beta family frequency.

The CDR3 is 13 residues long. From germline, CDR1 is MNHNY and CDR2 SVGAGI (reference sequence). J was trimmed by 10 bases and V by 9 bases; bases with no gene match: 10. About this clonotype: Antigen: not known.

MiXCR, run by TCRdb on the reads, gives a single entry per CDR3 protein. The repertoire holds around 500,000 distinct CDR3 sequences, about 42% seen once, with 40% to 50% in the top ten. The rearrangement links TRBV6-6 to TRBJ1-1, with 11 nucleotides matching TRBD1. The source was cultured PBMCs, collected from culture after CMV antigen stimulation. This sequence originates from a human donor in good health (CMV status not recorded). Some clones in this sample may be carry-over from other donors' samples. In DNA form, the CDR3 reads TGTGCCAGTCGTCCCGGGACAGGGGGAAGAGCTTTCTTT. Residues: CASRPGTGGRAFF.